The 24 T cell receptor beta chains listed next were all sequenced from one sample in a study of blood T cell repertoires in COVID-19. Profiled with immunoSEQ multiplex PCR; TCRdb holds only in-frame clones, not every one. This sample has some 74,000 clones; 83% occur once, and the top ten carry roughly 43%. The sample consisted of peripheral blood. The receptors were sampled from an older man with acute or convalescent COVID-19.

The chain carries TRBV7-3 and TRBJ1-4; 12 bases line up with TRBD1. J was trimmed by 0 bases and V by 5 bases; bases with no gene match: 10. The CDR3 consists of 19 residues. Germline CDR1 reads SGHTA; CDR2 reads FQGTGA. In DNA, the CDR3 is TGTGCCAGCAGCCATAGGGACAGGGGGCTGGGGGCAACTAATGAAAAACTGTTTTTT. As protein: CASSHRDRGLGATNEKLFF.

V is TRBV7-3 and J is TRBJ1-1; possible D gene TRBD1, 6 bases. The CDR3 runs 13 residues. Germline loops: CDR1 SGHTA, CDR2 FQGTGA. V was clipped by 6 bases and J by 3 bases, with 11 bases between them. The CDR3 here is CASSFDRHTEAFF. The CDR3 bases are TGTGCCAGCAGTTTTGACAGGCACACTGAAGCTTTCTTT.

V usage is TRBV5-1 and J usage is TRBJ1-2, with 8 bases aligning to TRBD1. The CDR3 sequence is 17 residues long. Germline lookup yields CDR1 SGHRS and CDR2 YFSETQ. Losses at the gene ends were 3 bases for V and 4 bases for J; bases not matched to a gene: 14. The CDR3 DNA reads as TGCGCCAGCAGCTACAAGACCGGGACAGGAGTGTTCTATGGCTACACCTTC. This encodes CASSYKTGTGVFYGYTF.

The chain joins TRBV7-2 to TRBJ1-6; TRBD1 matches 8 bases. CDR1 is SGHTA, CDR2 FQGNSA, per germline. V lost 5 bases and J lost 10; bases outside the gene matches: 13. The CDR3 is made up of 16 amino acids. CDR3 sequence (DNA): TGTGCCAGCAGCCCCTTTCAGGGGGCAGAGGAATCACCCCTCCACTTT. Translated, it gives CASSPFQGAEESPLHF.

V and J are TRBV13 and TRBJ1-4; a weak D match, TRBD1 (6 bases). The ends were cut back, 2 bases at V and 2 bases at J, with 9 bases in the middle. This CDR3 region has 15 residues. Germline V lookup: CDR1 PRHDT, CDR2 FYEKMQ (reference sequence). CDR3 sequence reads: CASSLSQGTNEKLFF. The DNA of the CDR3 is TGTGCCAGCAGCTTAAGTCAGGGGACTAATGAAAAACTGTTTTTT.

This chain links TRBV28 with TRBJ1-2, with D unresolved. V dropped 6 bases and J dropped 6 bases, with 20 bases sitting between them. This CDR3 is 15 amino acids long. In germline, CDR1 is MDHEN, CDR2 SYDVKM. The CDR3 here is CASRPNPSTSNGYTF. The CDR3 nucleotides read TGTGCCAGCAGACCAAACCCCTCTACGAGCAATGGCTACACCTTC.

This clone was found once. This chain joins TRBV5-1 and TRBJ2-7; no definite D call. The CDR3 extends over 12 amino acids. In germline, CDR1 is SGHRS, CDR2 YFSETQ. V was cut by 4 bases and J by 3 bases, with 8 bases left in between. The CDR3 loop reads CASSTDGYEQYF. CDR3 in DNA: TGCGCCAGCAGCACAGACGGCTACGAGCAGTACTTC.

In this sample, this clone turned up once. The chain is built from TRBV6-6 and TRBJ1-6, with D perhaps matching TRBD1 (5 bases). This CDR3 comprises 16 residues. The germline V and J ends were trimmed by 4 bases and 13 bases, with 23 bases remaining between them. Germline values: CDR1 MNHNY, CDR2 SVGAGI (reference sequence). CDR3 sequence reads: CASSFPVGFKQVPLHF. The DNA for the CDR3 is TGTGCCAGCAGTTTCCCAGTCGGCTTTAAACAGGTCCCCCTCCACTTT.

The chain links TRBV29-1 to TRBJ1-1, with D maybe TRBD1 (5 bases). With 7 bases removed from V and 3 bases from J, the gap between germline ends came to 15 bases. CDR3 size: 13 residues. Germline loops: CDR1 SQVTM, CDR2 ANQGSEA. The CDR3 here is CSARQGFDTEAFF. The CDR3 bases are TGCAGCGCCCGTCAGGGTTTCGACACTGAAGCTTTCTTT.

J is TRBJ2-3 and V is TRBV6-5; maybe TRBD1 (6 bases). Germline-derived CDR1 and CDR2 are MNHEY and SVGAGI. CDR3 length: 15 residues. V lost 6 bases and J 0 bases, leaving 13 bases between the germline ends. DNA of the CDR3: TGTGCCAGCAGCAGAACAGGGAAGAGCACAGATACGCAGTATTTT. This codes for CASSRTGKSTDTQYF.

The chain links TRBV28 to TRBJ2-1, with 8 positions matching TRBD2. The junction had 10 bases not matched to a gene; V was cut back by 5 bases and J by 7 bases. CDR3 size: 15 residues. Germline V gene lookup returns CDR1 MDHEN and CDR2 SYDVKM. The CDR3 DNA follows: TGTGCCAGCAGTACCAGTTCGGGAGGGCCAAATGAGCAGTTCTTC. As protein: CASSTSSGGPNEQFF.

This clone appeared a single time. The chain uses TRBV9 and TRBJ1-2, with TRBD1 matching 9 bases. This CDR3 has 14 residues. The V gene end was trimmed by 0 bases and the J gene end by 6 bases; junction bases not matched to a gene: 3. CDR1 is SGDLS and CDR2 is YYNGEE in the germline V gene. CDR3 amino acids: CASSVEGQGHGYTF. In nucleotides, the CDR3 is TGTGCCAGCAGCGTAGAGGGACAGGGACATGGCTACACCTTC. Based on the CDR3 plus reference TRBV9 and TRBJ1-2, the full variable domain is DSGVTQTPKHLITATGQRVTLRCSPRSGDLSVYWYQQSLDQGLQFLIQYYNGEERAKGNILERFSAQQFPDLHSELNLSSLELGDSALYFCASSVEGQGHGYTFGSGTRLTVV.

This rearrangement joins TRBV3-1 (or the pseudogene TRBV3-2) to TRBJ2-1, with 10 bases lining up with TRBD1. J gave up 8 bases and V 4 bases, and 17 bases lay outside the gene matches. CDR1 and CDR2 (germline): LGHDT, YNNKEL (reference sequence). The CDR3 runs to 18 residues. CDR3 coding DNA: TGTGCCAGCAGCCCCTGGGACAGGGGAAAAAAGTGGAGGGATGAGCAGTTCTTC. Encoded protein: CASSPWDRGKKWRDEQFF.

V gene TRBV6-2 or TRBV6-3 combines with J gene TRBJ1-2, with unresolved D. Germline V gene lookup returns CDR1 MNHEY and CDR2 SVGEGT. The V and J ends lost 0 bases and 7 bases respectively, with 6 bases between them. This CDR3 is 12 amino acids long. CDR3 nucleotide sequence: TGTGCCAGCAGTTACTCCATGAGTGGCTACACCTTC. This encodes CASSYSMSGYTF.

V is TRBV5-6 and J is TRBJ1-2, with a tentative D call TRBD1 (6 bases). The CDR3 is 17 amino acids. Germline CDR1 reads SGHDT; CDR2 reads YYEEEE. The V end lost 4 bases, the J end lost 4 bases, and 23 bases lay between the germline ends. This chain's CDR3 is CASSTPGTHTQIYGYTF. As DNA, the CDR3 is TGTGCCAGCAGCACCCCCGGGACACACACTCAGATCTATGGCTACACCTTC. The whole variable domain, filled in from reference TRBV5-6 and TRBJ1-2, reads DAGVTQSPTHLIKTRGQQVTLRCSPKSGHDTVSWYQQALGQGPQFIFQYYEEEERQRGNFPDRFSGHQFPNYSSELNVNALLLGDSALYLCASSTPGTHTQIYGYTFGSGTRLTVV.

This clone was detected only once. This CDR3 is CASSSSGLVNQPQHF. In DNA form, the CDR3 reads TGTGCCAGCAGCTCGTCAGGGCTGGTCAATCAGCCCCAGCATTTT. The genes are TRBV7-8 and TRBJ1-5, with D perhaps TRBD1 (5 bases). The CDR3 sequence is 15 residues long. Germline CDR1 SGHVS, CDR2 FQNEAQ. V dropped 4 bases and J dropped 3 bases, with 13 bases sitting between them.

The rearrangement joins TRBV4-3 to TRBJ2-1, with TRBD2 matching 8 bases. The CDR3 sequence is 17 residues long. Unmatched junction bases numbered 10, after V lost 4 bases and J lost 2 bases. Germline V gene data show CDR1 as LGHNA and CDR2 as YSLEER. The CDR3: CASSRTVAGSTYNEQFF. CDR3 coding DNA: TGCGCCAGCAGCCGGACCGTAGCGGGGAGTACCTACAATGAGCAGTTCTTC.

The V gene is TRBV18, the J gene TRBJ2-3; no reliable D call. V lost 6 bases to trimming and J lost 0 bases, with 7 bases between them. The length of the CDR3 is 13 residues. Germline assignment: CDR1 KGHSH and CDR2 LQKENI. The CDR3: CASSPVSTDTQYF. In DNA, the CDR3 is TGTGCCAGCTCTCCCGTTAGCACAGATACGCAGTATTTT.

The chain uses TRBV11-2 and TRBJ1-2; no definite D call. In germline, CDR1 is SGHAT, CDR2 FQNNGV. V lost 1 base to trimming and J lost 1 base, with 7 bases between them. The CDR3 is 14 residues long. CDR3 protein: CASSLGSSNYGYTF. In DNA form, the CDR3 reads TGTGCCAGCAGCTTAGGGTCCAGTAACTATGGCTACACCTTC.

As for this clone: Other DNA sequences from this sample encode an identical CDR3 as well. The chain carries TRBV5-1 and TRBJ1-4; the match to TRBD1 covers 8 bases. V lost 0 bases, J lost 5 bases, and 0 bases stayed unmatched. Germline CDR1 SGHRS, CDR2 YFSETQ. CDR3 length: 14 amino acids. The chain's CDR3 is CASSLGQGNEKLFF. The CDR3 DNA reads TGCGCCAGCAGCTTGGGACAGGGGAATGAAAAACTGTTTTTT. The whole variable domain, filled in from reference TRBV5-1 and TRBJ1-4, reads KAGVTQTPRYLIKTRGQQVTLSCSPISGHRSVSWYQQTPGQGLQFLFEYFSETQRNKGNFPGRFSGRQFSNSRSEMNVSTLELGDSALYLCASSLGQGNEKLFFGSGTQLSVL.

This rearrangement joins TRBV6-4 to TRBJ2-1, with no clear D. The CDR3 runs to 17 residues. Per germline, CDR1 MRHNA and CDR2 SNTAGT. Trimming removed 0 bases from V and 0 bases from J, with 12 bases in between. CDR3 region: CASSDSGSASSYNEQFF. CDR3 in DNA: TGTGCCAGCAGTGACTCAGGAAGCGCGAGCTCCTACAATGAGCAGTTCTTC.

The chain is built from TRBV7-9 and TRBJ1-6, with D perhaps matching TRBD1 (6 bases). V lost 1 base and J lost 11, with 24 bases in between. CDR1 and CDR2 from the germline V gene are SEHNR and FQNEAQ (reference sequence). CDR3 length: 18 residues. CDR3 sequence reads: CASSLVGVRDTLEAPLHF. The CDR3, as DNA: TGTGCCAGCAGCTTAGTAGGAGTCCGGGACACCTTAGAGGCACCCCTCCACTTT.

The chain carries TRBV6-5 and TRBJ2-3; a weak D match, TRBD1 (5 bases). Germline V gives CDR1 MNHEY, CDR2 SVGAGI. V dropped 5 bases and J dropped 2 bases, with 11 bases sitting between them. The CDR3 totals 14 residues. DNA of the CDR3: TGTGCCAGCAGTCTCTCAGGGTACACAGATACGCAGTATTTT. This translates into CASSLSGYTDTQYF.

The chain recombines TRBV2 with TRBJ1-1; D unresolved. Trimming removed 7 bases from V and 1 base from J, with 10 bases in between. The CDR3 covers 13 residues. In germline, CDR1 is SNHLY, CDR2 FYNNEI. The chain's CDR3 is CASTLTENTEAFF. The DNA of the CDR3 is TGTGCCAGCACCTTGACTGAGAACACTGAAGCTTTCTTT.